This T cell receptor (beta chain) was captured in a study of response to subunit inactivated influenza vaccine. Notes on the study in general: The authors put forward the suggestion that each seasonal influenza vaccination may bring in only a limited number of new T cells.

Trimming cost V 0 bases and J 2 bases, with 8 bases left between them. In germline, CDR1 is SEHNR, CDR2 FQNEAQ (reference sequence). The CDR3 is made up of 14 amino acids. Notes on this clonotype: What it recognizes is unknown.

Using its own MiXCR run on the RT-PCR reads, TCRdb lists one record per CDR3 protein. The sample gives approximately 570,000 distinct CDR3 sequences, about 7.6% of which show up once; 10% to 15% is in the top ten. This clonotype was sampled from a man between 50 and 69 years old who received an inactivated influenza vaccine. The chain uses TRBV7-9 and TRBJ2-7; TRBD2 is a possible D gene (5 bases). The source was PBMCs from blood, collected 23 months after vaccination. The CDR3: CASSLAGKTYEQYF. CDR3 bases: TGTGCCAGCAGCTTAGCCGGGAAAACCTACGAGCAGTACTTC.